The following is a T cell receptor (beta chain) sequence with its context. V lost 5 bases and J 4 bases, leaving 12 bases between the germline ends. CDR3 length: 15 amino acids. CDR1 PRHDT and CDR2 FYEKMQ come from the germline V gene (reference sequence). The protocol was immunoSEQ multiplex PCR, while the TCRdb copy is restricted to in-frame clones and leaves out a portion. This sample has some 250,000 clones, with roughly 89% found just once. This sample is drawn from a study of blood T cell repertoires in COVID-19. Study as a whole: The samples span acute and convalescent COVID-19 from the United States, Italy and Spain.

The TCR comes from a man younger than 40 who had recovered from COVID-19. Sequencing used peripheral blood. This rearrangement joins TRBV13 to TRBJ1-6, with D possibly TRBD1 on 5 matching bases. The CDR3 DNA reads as TGTGCCAGCAGCCAGCGGGGGAGGTATAATTCACCCCTCCACTTT. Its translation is CASSQRGRYNSPLHF.